The 3 T cell receptor beta chains presented below share a single source sample, sequenced in a study of blood T cell repertoires in COVID-19. Sequencing used immunoSEQ multiplex PCR; TCRdb keeps in-frame clones, though not all of them. The repertoire holds more than 95,000 clones, with 75% to 90% as singletons. The sequencing input was peripheral blood. The receptors come from a woman of 80 years or more with COVID-19, enrolled during active disease.

The V gene is TRBV27, the J gene TRBJ2-2; D gene unclear. V was trimmed by 5 bases and J by 5 bases, leaving 9 bases between them. Germline CDR1 is MNHEY and CDR2 is SMNVEV (reference sequence). The CDR3 is 13 amino acids. CDR3 region: CASSPARTGELFF. The CDR3 bases are TGTGCCAGCAGTCCGGCCAGGACCGGGGAGCTGTTTTTT.

The rearrangement joins TRBV7-2 to TRBJ2-1; no definite D call. V gave up 1 base and J gave up 6 bases, with 13 bases separating them. Germline CDR1 SGHTA, CDR2 FQGNSA. This CDR3 region has 15 residues. The CDR3 DNA reads TGTGCCAGCAGCTTAGTAGGCCTAGTTGGCAATGAGCAGTTCTTC. It encodes CASSLVGLVGNEQFF.

This chain connects TRBV5-5 to TRBJ1-2; D remains unclear. The CDR3 consists of 13 residues. Between the trimmed V and J ends, which lost 0 bases and 4 bases, there was a span of 7 bases. Germline V gene sequence: CDR1 SGHKS, CDR2 YYEKEE (reference sequence). CDR3 sequence: CASSLGGGYGYTF. Here the CDR3 DNA reads TGTGCCAGCAGCTTGGGAGGCGGCTATGGCTACACCTTC.